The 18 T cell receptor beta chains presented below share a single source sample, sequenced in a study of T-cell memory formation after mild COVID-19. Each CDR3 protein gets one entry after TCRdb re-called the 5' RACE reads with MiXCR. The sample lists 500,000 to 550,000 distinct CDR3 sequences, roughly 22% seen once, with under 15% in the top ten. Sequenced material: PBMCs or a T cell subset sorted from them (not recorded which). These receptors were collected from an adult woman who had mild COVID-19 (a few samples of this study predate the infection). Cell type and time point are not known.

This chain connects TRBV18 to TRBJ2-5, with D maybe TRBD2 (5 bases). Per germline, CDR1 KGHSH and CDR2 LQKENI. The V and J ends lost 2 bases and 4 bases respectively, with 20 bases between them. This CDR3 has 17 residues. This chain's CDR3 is CASSPRVTTQKGETQYF. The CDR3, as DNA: TGTGCCAGCTCACCAAGGGTGACTACACAAAAGGGAGAGACCCAGTACTTC.

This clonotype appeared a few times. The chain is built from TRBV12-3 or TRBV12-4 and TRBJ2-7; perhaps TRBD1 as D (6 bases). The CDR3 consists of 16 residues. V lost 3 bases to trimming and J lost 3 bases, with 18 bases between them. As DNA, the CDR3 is TGTGCCAGCAGTTTGGGGGCCGGGCAGGGTATCTACGAGCAGTACTTC. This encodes CASSLGAGQGIYEQYF.

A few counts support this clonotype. The CDR3 DNA is TGTGTCGGGGTGAACTATGGCTACACCTTC. It translates to CVGVNYGYTF. This chain links TRBV7-2 with TRBJ1-2; no definite D call. The germline V gene encodes CDR1 SGHTA and CDR2 FQGNSA. CDR3 length: 10 residues.

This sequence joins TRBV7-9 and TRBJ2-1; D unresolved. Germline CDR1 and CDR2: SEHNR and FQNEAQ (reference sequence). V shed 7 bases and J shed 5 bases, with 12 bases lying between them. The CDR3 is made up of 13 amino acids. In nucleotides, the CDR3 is TGTGCCAGCACCCTGGCCGGGCACAATGAGCAGTTCTTC. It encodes CASTLAGHNEQFF.

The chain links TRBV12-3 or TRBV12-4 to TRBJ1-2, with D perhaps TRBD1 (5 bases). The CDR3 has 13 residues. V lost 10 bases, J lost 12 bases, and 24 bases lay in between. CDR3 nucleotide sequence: TGTGCCATCGACGTCCGGGACGGCCCCTGGCACACCTTC. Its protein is CAIDVRDGPWHTF.

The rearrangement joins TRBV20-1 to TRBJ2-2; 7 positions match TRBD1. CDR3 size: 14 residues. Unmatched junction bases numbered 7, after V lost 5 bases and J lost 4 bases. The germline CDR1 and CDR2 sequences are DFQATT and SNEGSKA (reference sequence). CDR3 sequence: CSASLTGRTGELFF. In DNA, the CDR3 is TGCAGTGCTTCCCTGACAGGGCGCACCGGGGAGCTGTTTTTT.

The CDR3 DNA is TGTGCCACCAGCTCCGGGGGACTCGGGTCCTACGAGCAGTACTTC. It yields the protein CATSSGGLGSYEQYF. The chain carries TRBV15 and TRBJ2-7, with D perhaps TRBD2 (6 bases). V was trimmed by 5 bases and J by 1 base, leaving 15 bases between them. CDR1 is LNHNV and CDR2 is YYDKDF in the germline V gene (reference sequence). The CDR3 has 15 amino acids.

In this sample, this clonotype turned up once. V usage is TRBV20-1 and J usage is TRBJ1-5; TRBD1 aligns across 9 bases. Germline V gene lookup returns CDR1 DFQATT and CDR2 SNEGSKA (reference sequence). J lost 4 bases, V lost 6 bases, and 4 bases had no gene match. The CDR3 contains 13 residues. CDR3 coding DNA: TGCAGTGCCGGGACAGGGTGGAATCAGCCCCAGCATTTT. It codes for CSAGTGWNQPQHF.

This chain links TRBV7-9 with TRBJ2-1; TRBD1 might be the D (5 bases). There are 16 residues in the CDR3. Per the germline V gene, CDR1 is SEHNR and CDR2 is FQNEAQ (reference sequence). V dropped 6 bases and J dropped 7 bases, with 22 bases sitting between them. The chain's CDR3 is CASRSGREVVTNEQFF. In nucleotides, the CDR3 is TGTGCCAGCAGATCAGGGCGTGAGGTGGTGACTAATGAGCAGTTCTTC.

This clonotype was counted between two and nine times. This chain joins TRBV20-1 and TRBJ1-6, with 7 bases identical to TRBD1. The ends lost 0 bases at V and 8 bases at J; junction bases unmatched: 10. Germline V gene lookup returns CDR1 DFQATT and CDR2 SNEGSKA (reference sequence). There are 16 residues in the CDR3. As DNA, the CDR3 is TGCAGTGCTAGAGAATGGCCAGGGGGTCCCTATTCACCCCTCCACTTT. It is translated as CSAREWPGGPYSPLHF.

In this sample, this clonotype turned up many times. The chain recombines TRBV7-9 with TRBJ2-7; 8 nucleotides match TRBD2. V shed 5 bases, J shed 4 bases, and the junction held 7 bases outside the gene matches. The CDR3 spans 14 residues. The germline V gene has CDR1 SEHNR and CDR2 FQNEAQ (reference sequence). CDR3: CASSPLAGGYEQYF. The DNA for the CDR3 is TGTGCCAGCAGCCCCTTGGCGGGGGGATACGAGCAGTACTTC.

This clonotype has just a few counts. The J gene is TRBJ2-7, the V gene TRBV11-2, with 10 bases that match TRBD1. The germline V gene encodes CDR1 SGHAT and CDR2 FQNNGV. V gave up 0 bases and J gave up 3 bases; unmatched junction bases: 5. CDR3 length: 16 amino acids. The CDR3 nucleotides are TGTGCCAGCAGCTTAGATCCCGGACAGGGGGTCTACGAGCAGTACTTC. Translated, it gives CASSLDPGQGVYEQYF.

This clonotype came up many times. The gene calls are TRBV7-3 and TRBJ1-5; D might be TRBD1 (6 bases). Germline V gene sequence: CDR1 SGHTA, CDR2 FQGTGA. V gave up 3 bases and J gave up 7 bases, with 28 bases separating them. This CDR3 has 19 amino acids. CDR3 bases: TGTGCCAGCAGCTTGGCCGTCCAGGGGAAACCCTCATATAGGCAGCCCCAGCATTTT. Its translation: CASSLAVQGKPSYRQPQHF.

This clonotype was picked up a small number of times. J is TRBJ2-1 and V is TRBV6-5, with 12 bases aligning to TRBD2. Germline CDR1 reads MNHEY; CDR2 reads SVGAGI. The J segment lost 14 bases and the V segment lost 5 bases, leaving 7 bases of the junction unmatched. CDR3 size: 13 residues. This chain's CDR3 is CASSTTSGGHEFF. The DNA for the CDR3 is TGTGCCAGCAGTACGACTAGCGGGGGTCATGAGTTCTTC.

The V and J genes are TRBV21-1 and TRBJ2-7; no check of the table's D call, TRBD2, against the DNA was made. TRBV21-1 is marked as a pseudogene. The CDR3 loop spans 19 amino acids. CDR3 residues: CASSKEYGFSSPLYYEQYF. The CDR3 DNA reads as TGTGCCAGCAGCAAAGAGTATGGATTCAGTAGCCCGCTCTACTACGAGCAGTACTTC.

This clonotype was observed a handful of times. The CDR3 DNA reads TGCGCCAGCAGCTTGTTACAGGGGACTGTAGACGAGCAGTACTTC. It encodes CASSLLQGTVDEQYF. The chain carries TRBV5-1 and TRBJ2-7, with D possibly matching TRBD1 (7 bases). V shed 1 base and J shed 5 bases, with 16 bases lying between them. Germline lookup yields CDR1 SGHRS and CDR2 YFSETQ. The CDR3 consists of 15 residues.

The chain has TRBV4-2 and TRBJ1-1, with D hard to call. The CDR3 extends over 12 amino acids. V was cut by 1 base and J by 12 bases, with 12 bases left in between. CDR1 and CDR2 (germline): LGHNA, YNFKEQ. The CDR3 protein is CASSQVRAESFF. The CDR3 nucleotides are TGTGCCAGCAGCCAAGTAAGGGCGGAATCTTTCTTT.

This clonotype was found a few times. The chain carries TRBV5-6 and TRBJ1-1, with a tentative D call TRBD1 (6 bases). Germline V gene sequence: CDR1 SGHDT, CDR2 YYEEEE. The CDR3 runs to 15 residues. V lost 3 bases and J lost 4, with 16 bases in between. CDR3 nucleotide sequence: TGTGCCAGCAGCTGGGGGCTTGGGGGCGCCACTGAAGCTTTCTTT. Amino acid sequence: CASSWGLGGATEAFF.